In this sample, the clone carrying this T cell receptor (beta chain) turned up a few times. An end of the junction differs from the germline gene, which may be a read error. The identical CDR3 is also encoded by other nucleotide sequences in the sample. Nobody among the patients had been given any treatment before thyroid surgery. TCRdb reanalyzed the PCR reads with MiXCR. Among about 62,000 clones listed, 4% to 4.5% were seen once. The record originates from a study of metastatic and nonmetastatic thyroid tumors. Germline V lookup: CDR1 ENHRY, CDR2 SYGVKD. CDR3 size: 18 residues. The sequence was collected from a female donor with papillary thyroid cancer or a benign thyroid nodule (not recorded which). Some clones in this sample may be carry-over from other donors' samples. The chain has TRBV10-3 and TRBJ2-3; 15 bases match TRBD2. The sequenced sample was blood. The CDR3 nucleotides are TGTGCCATCAGTACTGGACTAGCGGGAGGGAGGAGCACGGATACGCAGTATTTT. As protein: CAISTGLAGGRSTDTQYF.